One sample yielded the 23 T cell receptor beta chains listed below, sequenced in a study of CD8 T cells in Susac syndrome. RNA, at 0.5 to 1 ug, was reverse transcribed with random hexamers. TCRdb analysed the immunoSEQ multiplex PCR reads with MiXCR anew, one entry per CDR3 protein. This sample has around 130,000 distinct CDR3 sequences, with around 96% found just once. The specimen sequenced was CD4+ T cells from PBMCs. The receptors originated from a human donor with Susac syndrome.

The CDR3 nucleotides are TGTGCCAGCAGTTCCATGGGGATTAACTATGGCTACACCTTC. Its translation: CASSSMGINYGYTF. The gene calls are TRBV6-5 and TRBJ1-2; D unresolved. CDR3 length: 14 amino acids. V was shortened by 4 bases and J by 1 base, with 10 bases between the two germline ends. Germline CDR1 MNHEY, CDR2 SVGAGI.

The V and J genes are TRBV3-1 and TRBJ2-1; 14 bases are shared with TRBD2. There are 19 residues in the CDR3. Germline CDR1 is LGHDT and CDR2 is YNNKEL (reference sequence). Trimming removed 0 bases from V and 1 base from J; junction bases left unmatched: 5. The CDR3 loop reads CASSQDRWTSGRSYNEQFF. For the CDR3, the DNA is TGTGCCAGCAGCCAAGATCGCTGGACTAGCGGGAGGTCCTACAATGAGCAGTTCTTC.

The chain couples TRBV6-6 to TRBJ1-2; 9 positions agree with TRBD1. The CDR3 is made up of 14 amino acids. V dropped 6 bases and J dropped 7; count of bases not matched to a gene: 9. Germline loops: CDR1 MNHNY, CDR2 SVGAGI (reference sequence). The CDR3 loop reads CASSKGTGFVGYTF. Written as DNA, the CDR3 is TGTGCCAGCAGCAAAGGGACAGGGTTTGTTGGCTACACCTTC.

The chain links TRBV18 to TRBJ2-1; 12 bases line up with TRBD2. The CDR3 is 15 residues long. Germline CDR1 KGHSH, CDR2 LQKENI. Trimming cost V 0 bases and J 9 bases; bases outside gene matches: 3. CDR3 DNA sequence: TGTGCCAGCTCACCACCACTAGCGGGAGGAGCTGAGCAGTTCTTC. Amino acids: CASSPPLAGGAEQFF.

The chain links TRBV29-1 to TRBJ2-5; D is tentatively TRBD1 or TRBD2 (5 bases each). The CDR3 has 13 amino acids. Trimming took 6 bases from V and 0 from J, leaving 11 bases between them. Per germline, CDR1 SQVTM and CDR2 ANQGSEA. The CDR3 sequence: CSVGTPNQETQYF. CDR3 in DNA: TGCAGCGTCGGGACCCCAAACCAAGAGACCCAGTACTTC. Complete variable domain (other parts from reference TRBV29-1 and TRBJ2-5): SAVISQKPSRDICQRGTSLTIQCQVDSQVTMMFWYRQQPGQSLTLIATANQGSEATYESGFVIDKFPISRPNLTFSTLTVSNMSPEDSSIYLCSVGTPNQETQYFGPGTRLLVL.

This clonotype has more than one count but fewer than ten. The J gene is TRBJ2-5, the V gene TRBV19, with 7 bases identical to TRBD1. The germline CDR1 and CDR2 sequences are LNHDA and SQIVND (reference sequence). This CDR3 has 15 amino acids. Trimming cost V 3 bases and J 2 bases; bases outside gene matches: 6. CDR3 protein: CASSMGGRGQETQYF. The CDR3 nucleotides read TGTGCCAGTAGTATGGGTGGCAGGGGGCAAGAGACCCAGTACTTC.

The genes are TRBV30 and TRBJ1-3; maybe TRBD1 (5 bases). The length of the CDR3 is 15 residues. Trimming cost V 4 bases and J 3 bases, with 16 bases left between them. Germline V lookup: CDR1 GTSNPN, CDR2 SVGIG (reference sequence). The CDR3 region is CAWMRNPGSGNTIYF. DNA for the CDR3: TGTGCCTGGATGCGAAACCCAGGGAGTGGAAACACCATATATTTT.

Only one count was recorded for this clonotype. This chain links TRBV9 with TRBJ2-3; the D gene is possibly TRBD2 (5 bases). Per the germline V gene, CDR1 is SGDLS and CDR2 is YYNGEE. V gave up 3 bases and J gave up 1 base, with 9 bases separating them. CDR3 length equals 14 residues. CDR3 coding DNA: TGTGCCAGCAGCGAGGAGGTTCGCACAGATACGCAGTATTTT. Amino acid sequence: CASSEEVRTDTQYF.

This CDR3 is CASSRKTSGTPGDTQYF. The CDR3 DNA reads as TGTGCCAGCAGCCGAAAGACTAGCGGGACCCCAGGGGATACGCAGTATTTT. V usage is TRBV7-6 and J usage is TRBJ2-3, with 11 bases fitting TRBD2. Germline V lookup: CDR1 SGHVS, CDR2 FNYEAQ. V lost 5 bases, J lost 6 bases, and 13 bases stayed unmatched. This CDR3 region has 17 residues. The complete variable domain, with remaining parts taken from reference TRBV7-6 and TRBJ2-3, reads GAGVSQSPRYKVTKRGQDVALRCDPISGHVSLYWYRQALGQGPEFLTYFNYEAQQDKSGLPNDRFSAERPEGSISTLTIQRTEQRDSAMYRCASSRKTSGTPGDTQYFGPGTRLTVL.

The chain carries TRBV2 and TRBJ2-7; D is perhaps TRBD2 (5 bases). V was cut by 3 bases and J by 2 bases, with 11 bases left in between. Germline V gene lookup returns CDR1 SNHLY and CDR2 FYNNEI. The length of the CDR3 is 14 residues. For the CDR3, the DNA is TGTGCCAGCAGTGAGACGGGAACCACCTACGAGCAGTACTTC. It is translated as CASSETGTTYEQYF. The variable domain in full, with the rest retrieved from reference TRBV2 and TRBJ2-7, is EPEVTQTPSHQVTQMGQEVILRCVPISNHLYFYWYRQILGQKVEFLVSFYNNEISEKSEIFDDQFSVERPDGSNFTLKIRSTKLEDSAMYFCASSETGTTYEQYFGPGTRLTVT.

The CDR3 spells CASSEGLRTEAFF. The CDR3, as DNA: TGTGCCAGCAGTGAGGGCCTGAGGACTGAAGCTTTCTTT. This chain connects TRBV2 to TRBJ1-1; D gene ambiguous. The V end lost 3 bases, the J end lost 5 bases, and 10 bases lay between the germline ends. CDR3 length equals 13 residues. Germline V lookup: CDR1 SNHLY, CDR2 FYNNEI.

This chain joins TRBV12-3 or TRBV12-4 and TRBJ2-3; TRBD1 is a possible D gene (5 bases). CDR3 length equals 15 residues. Deletions cut 3 bases from V and 2 bases from J, with 12 bases between. The CDR3: CASSFGRQITDTQYF. CDR3 coding DNA: TGTGCCAGCAGTTTTGGTCGACAGATCACAGATACGCAGTATTTT.

J is TRBJ2-3 and V is TRBV29-1; 7 nucleotides align to TRBD2. Trimming at V came to 4 bases and at J to 2 bases, leaving 3 bases not matched to a gene. In germline, CDR1 is SQVTM, CDR2 ANQGSEA. CDR3 length: 13 residues. The chain's CDR3 is CSVGTSDTDTQYF. For the CDR3, the DNA is TGCAGCGTTGGCACTAGCGACACAGATACGCAGTATTTT.

In DNA, the CDR3 is TGCGCCAGCAGCCAAGGCCGGGACACGGATTTATCTAGCACTGAAGCTTTCTTT. This sequence encodes CASSQGRDTDLSSTEAFF. The rearrangement joins TRBV4-1 to TRBJ1-1; tentatively, D is TRBD1 (6 bases). Germline V gene data show CDR1 as MGHRA and CDR2 as YSYEKL. The length of the CDR3 is 18 residues. V was trimmed by 1 base and J by 4 bases, leaving 22 bases between them.

The chain carries TRBV15 and TRBJ2-5, with a tentative D call TRBD1 (6 bases). The CDR3 sequence is 12 residues long. V was pared by 1 base and J by 12 bases, with 12 bases between. CDR1 and CDR2 from the germline V gene are LNHNV and YYDKDF (reference sequence). The CDR3 protein is CATSRVEGGKYF. The CDR3 DNA sequence: TGTGCCACCAGCAGAGTAGAAGGGGGAAAGTACTTC.

The J gene is TRBJ2-7, the V gene TRBV20-1, with 8 bases that match TRBD1. Germline CDR1 is DFQATT and CDR2 is SNEGSKA (reference sequence). The ends lost 5 bases at V and 5 bases at J; junction bases unmatched: 5. The CDR3 extends over 12 amino acids. The CDR3 sequence is CSALGQGNEQYF. For the CDR3, the DNA is TGCAGTGCTCTAGGACAGGGTAACGAGCAGTACTTC.

V usage is TRBV20-1 and J usage is TRBJ2-5; D gene ambiguous. V was cut by 3 bases and J by 5 bases, with 13 bases left in between. The CDR3 extends over 13 amino acids. CDR1 is DFQATT and CDR2 is SNEGSKA in the germline V gene (reference sequence). The chain's CDR3 is CSASFQVGETQYF. Here the CDR3 DNA reads TGCAGTGCTAGTTTTCAAGTCGGGGAGACCCAGTACTTC.

The J gene is TRBJ2-5, the V gene TRBV5-1; 11 bases agree with TRBD2. The CDR3 totals 13 residues. CDR1 is SGHRS, CDR2 YFSETQ, per germline. V trimming: 5 bases; J trimming: 10 bases; junction bases outside the gene matches: 7. For the CDR3, the DNA is TGCGCCAGCAGTTCGACTAGCGGGGAGGGCCAGTACTTC. Encoded protein: CASSSTSGEGQYF.

The chain combines TRBV5-6 with TRBJ1-2; tentatively, D is TRBD1 (5 bases). CDR3 length: 13 residues. V lost 3 bases, J lost 4 bases, and 10 bases lay in between. Germline CDR1 is SGHDT and CDR2 is YYEEEE. This CDR3 is CASSSGPGYGYTF. The DNA for the CDR3 is TGTGCCAGCAGCTCGGGACCCGGCTATGGCTACACCTTC.

The chain recombines TRBV30 with TRBJ2-1; 12 bases agree with TRBD2. The CDR3 is 14 residues long. V dropped 4 bases and J dropped 8; count of bases not matched to a gene: 6. Germline CDR1 and CDR2: GTSNPN and SVGIG (reference sequence). The CDR3 protein is CAWTTSGRSYEQFF. The CDR3 DNA follows: TGTGCCTGGACGACTAGCGGGAGAAGCTATGAGCAGTTCTTC. Full variable domain (rest looked up from reference TRBV30 and TRBJ2-1): SQTIHQWPATLVQPVGSPLSLECTVEGTSNPNLYWYRQAAGRGLQLLFYSVGIGQISSEVPQNLSASRPQDRQFILSSKKLLLSDSGFYLCAWTTSGRSYEQFFGPGTRLTVL.

The CDR3: CASSQNRLAVEQFF. CDR3 nucleotides: TGTGCCAGCAGCCAGAACCGACTAGCCGTTGAGCAGTTCTTC. The chain recombines TRBV3-1 with TRBJ2-1; 7 bases match TRBD2. Germline CDR1 reads LGHDT; CDR2 reads YNNKEL (reference sequence). The CDR3 loop spans 14 amino acids. The junction had 8 bases not matched to a gene; V was cut back by 3 bases and J by 9 bases.

The chain links TRBV5-8 to TRBJ1-2; D is uncertain. Germline loops: CDR1 SGHTS, CDR2 YDEGEE. The CDR3 consists of 12 residues. Trimming left V 3 bases short and J 8 bases short, with 11 bases between. Here the CDR3 reads CASSWAEIGYTF. The DNA for the CDR3 is TGTGCCAGCAGCTGGGCGGAGATCGGCTACACCTTC.

The chain links TRBV14 to TRBJ2-1; 9 positions match TRBD2. Looked up from germline, CDR1 is SGHDN and CDR2 is FVKESK. The CDR3 runs to 16 residues. The trim removed 1 base at V and 2 bases at J, leaving 3 bases unmatched. CDR3 in amino acids: CASSQVAGATYNEQFF. In DNA, the CDR3 is TGTGCCAGCAGCCAAGTAGCGGGAGCGACCTACAATGAGCAGTTCTTC.